This T cell receptor beta chain was profiled in a study of read filtering for tumor transcriptome and immune sequencing. Study results and caveats: RNA-seq captured clonotypes less deeply and reliably than IR-seq.

Comment on this clonotype: Its specificity is not known. A far larger clone is one nucleotide away, so this likely arose from a read error.

Sampling of bone marrow took place during active disease in every patient. Per the germline V gene, CDR1 is MNHEY and CDR2 is SVGEGT. The CDR3 is 16 residues long. V lost 3 bases, J lost 7 bases, and 12 bases stayed unmatched. The library was built from 400 ng RNA with molecular barcoded adaptors for alpha/delta and beta/gamma chains. TCRdb re-called the reads with MiXCR, one entry per CDR3 protein. Among 100,000 to 150,000 distinct CDR3 sequences listed, 13% were seen once. The chain recombines TRBV6-2 or TRBV6-3 with TRBJ2-7; 10 bases map to TRBD2. This TCR came from a donor aged 40 or over with multiple myeloma. The specimen sequenced was a population of CD138-negative cells sorted from bone marrow. The CDR3 sequence: CASSYFWASGSHEQYF. In DNA, the CDR3 is TGTGCCAGCAGTTATTTTTGGGCTAGCGGGAGTCATGAGCAGTACTTC.